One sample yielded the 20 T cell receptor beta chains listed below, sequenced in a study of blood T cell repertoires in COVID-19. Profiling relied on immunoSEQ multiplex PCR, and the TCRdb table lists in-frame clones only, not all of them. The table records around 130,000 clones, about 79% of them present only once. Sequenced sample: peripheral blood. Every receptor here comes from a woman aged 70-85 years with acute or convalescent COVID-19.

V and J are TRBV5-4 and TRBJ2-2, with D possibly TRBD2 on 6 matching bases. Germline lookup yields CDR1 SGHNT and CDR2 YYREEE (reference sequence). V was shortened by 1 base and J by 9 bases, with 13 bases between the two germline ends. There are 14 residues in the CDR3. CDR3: CASSLPAGPRELFF. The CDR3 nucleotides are TGTGCCAGCAGCTTGCCGGCGGGGCCCCGGGAGCTGTTTTTT.

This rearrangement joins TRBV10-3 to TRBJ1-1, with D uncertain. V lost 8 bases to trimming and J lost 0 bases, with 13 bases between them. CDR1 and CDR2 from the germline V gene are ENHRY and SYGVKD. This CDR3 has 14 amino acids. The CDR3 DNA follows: TGTGCCATCTCCGTTTCCGGGATGAACACTGAAGCTTTCTTT. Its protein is CAISVSGMNTEAFF.

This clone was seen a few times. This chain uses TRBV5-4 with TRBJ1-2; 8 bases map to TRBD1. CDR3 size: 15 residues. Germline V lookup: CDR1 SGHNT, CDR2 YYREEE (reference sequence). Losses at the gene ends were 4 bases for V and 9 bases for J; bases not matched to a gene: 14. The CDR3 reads CASSIRQGPTNSYTF. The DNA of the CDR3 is TGTGCCAGCAGCATAAGACAGGGGCCAACCAATAGCTACACCTTC.

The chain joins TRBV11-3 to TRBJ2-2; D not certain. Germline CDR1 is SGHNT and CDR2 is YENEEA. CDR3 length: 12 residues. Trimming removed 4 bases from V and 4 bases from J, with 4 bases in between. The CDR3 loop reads CASSWATGELFF. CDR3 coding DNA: TGTGCCAGCAGCTGGGCCACCGGGGAGCTGTTTTTT.

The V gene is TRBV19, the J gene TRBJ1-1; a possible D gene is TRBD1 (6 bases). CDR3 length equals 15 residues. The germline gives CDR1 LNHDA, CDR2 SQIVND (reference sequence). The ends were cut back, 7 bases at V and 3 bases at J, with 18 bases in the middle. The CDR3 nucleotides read TGTGCCAGTAAGATTCGGGGGGCGGCAGACACTGAAGCTTTCTTT. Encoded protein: CASKIRGAADTEAFF.

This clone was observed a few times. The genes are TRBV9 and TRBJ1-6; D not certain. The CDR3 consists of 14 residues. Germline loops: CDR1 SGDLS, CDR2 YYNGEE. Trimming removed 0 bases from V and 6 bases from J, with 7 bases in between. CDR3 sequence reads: CASSVGQANSPLHF. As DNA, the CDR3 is TGTGCCAGCAGCGTAGGGCAGGCTAATTCACCCCTCCACTTT.

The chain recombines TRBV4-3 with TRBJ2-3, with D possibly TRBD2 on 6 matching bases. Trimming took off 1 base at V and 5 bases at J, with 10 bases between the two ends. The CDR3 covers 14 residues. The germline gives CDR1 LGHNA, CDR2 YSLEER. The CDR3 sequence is CASSQVAAKDTQYF. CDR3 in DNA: TGCGCCAGCAGCCAAGTAGCGGCCAAAGATACGCAGTATTTT.

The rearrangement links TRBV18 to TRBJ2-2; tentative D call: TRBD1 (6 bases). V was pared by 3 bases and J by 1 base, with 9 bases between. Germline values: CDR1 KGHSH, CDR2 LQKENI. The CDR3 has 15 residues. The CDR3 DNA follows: TGTGCCAGCTCACCCCGACAGGAGAACACCGGGGAGCTGTTTTTT. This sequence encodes CASSPRQENTGELFF.

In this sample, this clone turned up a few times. DNA for the CDR3: TGTGCCAGTAGTATGGGGAGGGCCTCTGGAAACACCATATATTTT. This gives the protein CASSMGRASGNTIYF. The chain combines TRBV19 with TRBJ1-3; the D is unclear. This CDR3 is 15 amino acids long. Trimming removed 3 bases from V and 0 bases from J, with 9 bases in between. CDR1 and CDR2 from the germline V gene are LNHDA and SQIVND (reference sequence).

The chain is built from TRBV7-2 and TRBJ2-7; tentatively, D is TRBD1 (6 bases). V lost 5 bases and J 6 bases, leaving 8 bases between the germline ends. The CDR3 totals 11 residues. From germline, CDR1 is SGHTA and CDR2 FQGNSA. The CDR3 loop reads CASSPGVEQYF. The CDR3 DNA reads TGTGCCAGCAGCCCAGGGGTCGAGCAGTACTTC.

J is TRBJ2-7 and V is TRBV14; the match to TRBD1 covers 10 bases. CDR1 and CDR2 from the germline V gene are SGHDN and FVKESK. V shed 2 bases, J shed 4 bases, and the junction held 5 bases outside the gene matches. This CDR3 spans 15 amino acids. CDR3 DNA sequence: TGTGCCAGCAGCCAAAGACAGGGGGCGCGATACGAGCAGTACTTC. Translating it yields CASSQRQGARYEQYF.

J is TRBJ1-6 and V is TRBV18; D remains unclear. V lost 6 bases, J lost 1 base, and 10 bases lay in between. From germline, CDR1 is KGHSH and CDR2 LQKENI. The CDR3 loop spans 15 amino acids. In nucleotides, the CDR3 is TGTGCCAGCTCCCCGGGGAATTCCTATAATTCACCCCTCCACTTT. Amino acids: CASSPGNSYNSPLHF.

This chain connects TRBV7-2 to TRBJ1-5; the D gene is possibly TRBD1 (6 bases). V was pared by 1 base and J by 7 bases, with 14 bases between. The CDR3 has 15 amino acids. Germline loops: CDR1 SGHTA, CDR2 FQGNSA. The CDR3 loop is CASSLGGGNDQPQHF. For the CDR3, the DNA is TGTGCCAGCAGCTTAGGGGGGGGCAACGACCAGCCCCAGCATTTT.

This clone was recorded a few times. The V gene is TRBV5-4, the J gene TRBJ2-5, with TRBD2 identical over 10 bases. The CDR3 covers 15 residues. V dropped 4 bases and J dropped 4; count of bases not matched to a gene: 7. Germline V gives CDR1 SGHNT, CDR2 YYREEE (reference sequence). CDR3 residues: CASSAEPSGGETQYF. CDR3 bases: TGTGCCAGCAGCGCGGAGCCTAGCGGGGGAGAGACCCAGTACTTC.

CDR3 nucleotide sequence: TGTGCCAGCAGCCATCGACAGGGTAATTCACCCCTCCACTTT. Amino acids: CASSHRQGNSPLHF. The chain recombines TRBV5-8 with TRBJ1-6, with 7 bases identical to TRBD1. This CDR3 is built from 14 residues. CDR1 SGHTS and CDR2 YDEGEE come from the germline V gene. The V segment lost 4 bases and the J segment 6 bases; nucleotides outside the gene matches: 4.

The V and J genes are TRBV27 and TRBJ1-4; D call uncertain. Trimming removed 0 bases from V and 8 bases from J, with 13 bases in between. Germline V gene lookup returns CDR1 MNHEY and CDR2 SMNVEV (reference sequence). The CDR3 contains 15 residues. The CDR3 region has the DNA TGTGCCAGCAGTTTATCTCTCACCACGGGAGAAAAACTGTTTTTT. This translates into CASSLSLTTGEKLFF.

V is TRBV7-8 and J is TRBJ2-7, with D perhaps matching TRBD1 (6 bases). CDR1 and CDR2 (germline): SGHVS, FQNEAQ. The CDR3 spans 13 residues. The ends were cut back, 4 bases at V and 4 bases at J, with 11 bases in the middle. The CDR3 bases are TGTGCCAGCAGCTCCACACAGGGTTACGAGCAGTACGTC. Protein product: CASSSTQGYEQYV.

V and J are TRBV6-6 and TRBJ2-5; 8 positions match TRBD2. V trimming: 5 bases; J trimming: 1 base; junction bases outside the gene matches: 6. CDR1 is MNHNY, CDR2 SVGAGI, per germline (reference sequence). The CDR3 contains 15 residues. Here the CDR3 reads CASSAREGFQETQYF. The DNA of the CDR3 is TGTGCCAGCAGTGCCCGGGAGGGCTTCCAAGAGACCCAGTACTTC.

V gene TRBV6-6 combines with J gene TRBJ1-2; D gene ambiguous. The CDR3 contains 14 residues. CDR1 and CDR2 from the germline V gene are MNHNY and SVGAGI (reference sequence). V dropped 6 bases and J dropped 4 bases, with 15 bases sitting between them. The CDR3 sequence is CASSPPWEAYGYTF. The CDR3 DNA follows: TGTGCCAGCAGCCCCCCTTGGGAGGCCTATGGCTACACCTTC.

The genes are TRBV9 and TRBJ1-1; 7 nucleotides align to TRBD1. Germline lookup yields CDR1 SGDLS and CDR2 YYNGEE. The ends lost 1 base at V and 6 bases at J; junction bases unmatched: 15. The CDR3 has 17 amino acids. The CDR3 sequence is CASSVSHIQTGSAEAFF. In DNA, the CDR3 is TGTGCCAGCAGCGTAAGCCACATCCAGACAGGGTCGGCTGAAGCTTTCTTT.